This note documents a single T cell receptor beta chain sequence. What it binds is not known. The CDR3 has 15 amino acids. The junction had 5 bases not matched to a gene; V was cut back by 4 bases and J by 1 base. Germline lookup yields CDR1 SGHAT and CDR2 FQNNGV. PCR employed 60 Vbeta and 13 Jbeta primers. The repertoire was sequenced with immunoSEQ multiplex PCR; TCRdb's copy has only in-frame clones and lacks some. This sample yields about 110,000 clones, of which over 65% are seen a single time; approximately 5.1% belongs to the top ten. The data are from a study of cytomegalovirus exposure and HLA in healthy donors. Study as a whole: From some 180 million T cells, an earlier analysis saw approximately 110 million unique TCR beta sequences. Study-wide findings and caveats: Some TCR beta chains (roughly 160 of them) were listed as cytomegalovirus-associated. Rare TCR sequences dominated, though some public TCRs recurred in many donors. In a later analysis, V- and J-gene trimming of beta chains associated with a DCLRE1C missense variant, replicated independently.

Sequencing was carried out using PBMCs. The receptor was derived from a female donor in good health and CMV-seropositive. The chain recombines TRBV11-2 with TRBJ2-3, with 7 bases lining up with TRBD2. As DNA, the CDR3 is TGTGCCAGCAGCTCCCCAGCGGGGCGCACAGATACGCAGTATTTT. Translation gives CASSSPAGRTDTQYF.